A single sample is the source of the 14 T cell receptor beta chains below, sequenced in a study of Graves' ophthalmopathy and Graves' hyperthyroidism. Amplified TCR beta CDR3 regions were obtained using RNA transcripts as template. Following a first-round RT-PCR that used HTBI primers, a second-round multiplex PCR was carried out. TCRdb used MiXCR to reprocess the multiplex PCR reads, holding one entry per CDR3 protein. The sample has roughly 50,000 distinct CDR3 sequences; less than 65% are singletons. The sequenced sample consisted of peripheral blood. These receptors were obtained from an adult man with Graves' ophthalmopathy.

The J gene is TRBJ1-1, the V gene TRBV5-4, with 8 bases fitting TRBD1. Per germline, CDR1 SGHNT and CDR2 YYREEE (reference sequence). The V gene end was trimmed by 3 bases and the J gene end by 0 bases; junction bases not matched to a gene: 7. The CDR3 has 16 amino acids. The CDR3 sequence is CASSSQGASMNTEAFF. For the CDR3, the DNA is TGTGCCAGCAGCTCTCAGGGGGCCTCAATGAACACTGAAGCTTTCTTT. The variable domain in full, with the rest retrieved from reference TRBV5-4 and TRBJ1-1, is ETGVTQSPTHLIKTRGQQVTLRCSSQSGHNTVSWYQQALGQGPQFIFQYYREEENGRGNFPPRFSGLQFPNYSSELNVNALELDDSALYLCASSSQGASMNTEAFFGQGTRLTVV.

This clonotype was recorded many times. The chain combines TRBV27 with TRBJ2-7, with D maybe TRBD2 (7 bases). CDR3 length: 13 residues. The germline V gene has CDR1 MNHEY and CDR2 SMNVEV (reference sequence). V was trimmed by 6 bases and J by 5 bases, leaving 14 bases between them. The CDR3 DNA follows: TGTGCCAGCAGATCTGGGGGGGCCCACGAGCAGTACTTC. It encodes CASRSGGAHEQYF.

The CDR3 here is CASREQALRGYTF. Here the CDR3 DNA reads TGTGCCAGCAGGGAACAGGCACTTAGGGGCTACACCTTC. V usage is TRBV6-6 and J usage is TRBJ1-2, with D possibly being TRBD1 (5 bases). In germline, CDR1 is MNHNY, CDR2 SVGAGI (reference sequence). This CDR3 comprises 13 residues. Between the trimmed V and J ends, which lost 6 bases and 8 bases, there was a span of 16 bases.

This clonotype was seen repeatedly, ten times or more. The chain recombines TRBV6-4 with TRBJ2-3; no firm D call. The CDR3 runs 14 residues. V lost 2 bases, J lost 0 bases, and 6 bases lay in between. Looked up from germline, CDR1 is MRHNA and CDR2 is SNTAGT. In nucleotides, the CDR3 is TGTGCCAGCAGTGACGAACCTAGCACAGATACGCAGTATTTT. Translation: CASSDEPSTDTQYF.

This clonotype was seen at least ten times. J is TRBJ2-1 and V is TRBV6-5, with 10 bases matching TRBD1. This CDR3 is 14 amino acids long. The J segment lost 7 bases and the V segment lost 6 bases, leaving 6 bases of the junction unmatched. The germline V gene has CDR1 MNHEY and CDR2 SVGAGI. The CDR3 region has the DNA TGTGCCAGCAGCCGGGACAGGGGAAGGAATGAGCAGTTCTTC. As protein: CASSRDRGRNEQFF.

This clonotype has a count of ten or more. V gene TRBV7-8 combines with J gene TRBJ2-7; 14 bases map to TRBD2. V trimming: 4 bases; J trimming: 0 bases; junction bases outside the gene matches: 5. The CDR3 runs to 17 residues. Germline CDR1 reads SGHVS; CDR2 reads FQNEAQ. The CDR3 DNA follows: TGTGCCAGCAGCTCGGGACTAGCGGGAGACTCCTCCTACGAGCAGTACTTC. Translated: CASSSGLAGDSSYEQYF.

The sample holds many counts of this clonotype. The chain uses TRBV20-1 and TRBJ2-2; 8 bases match TRBD2. Germline assignment: CDR1 DFQATT and CDR2 SNEGSKA (reference sequence). This CDR3 has 16 residues. V was pared by 0 bases and J by 2 bases, with 5 bases of the junction left unmatched. CDR3 bases: TGCAGTGCTAGAGATGGGACTAGTCGAAACACCGGGGAGCTGTTTTTT. Translation: CSARDGTSRNTGELFF.

The rearrangement joins TRBV6-5 to TRBJ1-4, with 9 bases fitting TRBD1. Per the germline V gene, CDR1 is MNHEY and CDR2 is SVGAGI. The CDR3 runs 14 residues. The ends lost 3 bases at V and 8 bases at J; junction bases unmatched: 4. CDR3 sequence reads: CASSYGQGKEKLFF. The CDR3 coding sequence is TGTGCCAGCAGTTATGGACAGGGGAAAGAAAAACTGTTTTTT.

This clonotype was observed a handful of times. The V call is TRBV20-1, the J call TRBJ1-3; D not certain. CDR1 DFQATT and CDR2 SNEGSKA come from the germline V gene (reference sequence). V gave up 4 bases and J gave up 0 bases, with 7 bases separating them. The CDR3 is 13 residues long. The CDR3 protein is CSATDLSGNTIYF. DNA of the CDR3: TGCAGTGCTACAGATCTCTCTGGAAACACCATATATTTT.

There are a few counts of this clonotype. This sequence joins TRBV25-1 and TRBJ1-2, with D unclear. There are 11 residues in the CDR3. Between the trimmed V and J ends, which lost 7 bases and 8 bases, there was a span of 11 bases. The germline CDR1 and CDR2 sequences are MGHDK and SYGVNS. This chain's CDR3 is CASMAGRGYTF. For the CDR3, the DNA is TGTGCCAGCATGGCAGGACGAGGCTACACCTTC.

Points on this clonotype: A much more abundant neighbour one base away suggests this may be a read error. V is TRBV28 and J is TRBJ1-2; no firm D call. Germline V lookup: CDR1 MDHEN, CDR2 SYDVKM. The CDR3 is 14 amino acids. The CDR3 DNA follows: TGTGTCAGCAAAGGCGGCGCCAACTCGGGCGGCTACACCTTC. Residues: CVSKGGANSGGYTF.

This clonotype was counted many times. The rearrangement links TRBV28 to TRBJ2-3; D gene uncertain. Germline CDR1 reads MDHEN; CDR2 reads SYDVKM. V lost 7 bases, J lost 3 bases, and 17 bases lay in between. The CDR3 contains 15 residues. The CDR3 DNA reads as TGTGCCAGCAATACCGGGCCCCGGGCGACAGATACGCAGTATTTT. Its translation is CASNTGPRATDTQYF.

This clonotype came up once. J is TRBJ1-4 and V is TRBV19; D remains unclear. The CDR3 covers 14 residues. Trimming left V 1 base short and J 0 bases short, with 3 bases between. CDR1 is LNHDA and CDR2 is SQIVND in the germline V gene (reference sequence). This CDR3 reads CASSIGATNEKLFF. The DNA of the CDR3 is TGTGCCAGTAGTATAGGAGCAACTAATGAAAAACTGTTTTTT. Together with reference TRBV19 and TRBJ1-4, the CDR3 gives the full variable domain: DGGITQSPKYLFRKEGQNVTLSCEQNLNHDAMYWYRQDPGQGLRLIYYSQIVNDFQKGDIAEGYSVSREKKESFPLTVTSAQKNPTAFYLCASSIGATNEKLFFGSGTQLSVL.

The chain links TRBV7-3 to TRBJ2-1; D might be TRBD2 (6 bases). Germline assignment: CDR1 SGHTA and CDR2 FQGTGA. V was cut by 4 bases and J by 12 bases, with 22 bases left in between. The CDR3 runs 15 residues. The CDR3 DNA is TGTGCCAGCAGCTCCCTCGGGGGTCCCACAGATACGCAGTTCTTC. Translating it yields CASSSLGGPTDTQFF.